The T cell receptor beta chain described here comes from a study of T cell responses to AZD1222 COVID-19 vaccine. Study results and caveats: Once two AZD1222 doses were given, Spike-specific TCR breadth and depth went up. White British donors predominated, females outnumbered males, and clonal diversity was possibly underestimated. Spike-wide vaccine-associated CD4 TCRs dominated at 160-218 and 743-854.

This CDR3 has 11 residues. CDR1 and CDR2 from the germline V gene are SGHNT and YYREEE (reference sequence). V was clipped by 5 bases and J by 5 bases; unmatched bases: 1. A note on this clone: The antigen is undetermined.

TCRdb keeps only in-frame clones here, not all; method: immunoSEQ multiplex PCR. This sample carries 100,000 to 120,000 clones, around 90% of them seen once, and the ten largest clones take about 16%. This clonotype was sampled from an adult who received the AZD1222 COVID-19 vaccine. The starting material was peripheral blood, obtained 28 days after the second AZD1222 dose. The V gene is TRBV5-4, the J gene TRBJ2-7; TRBD1 agrees at 7 bases. CDR3 nucleotides: TGTGCCAGCAGTGACAGGGACGAGCAGTACTTC. This gives the protein CASSDRDEQYF.